Listed below are T cell receptor beta chains from one sample, sequenced in a study of T cell changes during pregnancy in multiple sclerosis. Some clones are missing from TCRdb's copy, which holds only in-frame ones; the method was immunoSEQ multiplex PCR. The sample contains some 70,000 clones, 91% of which appear only once. The specimen comprised CD8+ T cells from peripheral blood mononuclear cells, sampled before pregnancy. The receptor set was obtained from a female donor with multiple sclerosis, enrolled in a pregnancy study. Both conserved end residues are part of each CDR3. D genes are given only for firm matches. Size tells how often a clone was seen (once, few, many) or the class of an expanded clone, and some rows leave it out.

d_call clone_size j_call v_call cdr3_aa cdr3_nt
TRBD2 - TRBJ2-5 TRBV7-2 CASSLGAGTSTETQYF TGTGCCAGCAGCTTGGGGGCGGGGACTAGCACAGAGACCCAGTACTTC
- - TRBJ1-1 TRBV7-9 CASSHIRDFEAFF TGTGCCAGCAGTCATATAAGGGACTTTGAAGCTTTCTTT
TRBD2 - TRBJ2-1 TRBV4-2 CASSQEWGLAGHEQFF TGTGCCAGCAGCCAAGAATGGGGACTAGCGGGGCACGAGCAGTTCTTC
TRBD1 few TRBJ2-3 TRBV5-1 CASSNAGQVTDTQYF TGCGCCAGCAGCAATGCGGGACAGGTTACAGATACGCAGTATTTT
- - TRBJ2-3 TRBV7-9 CASSQSGGADTQYF TGTGCCAGCAGCCAATCGGGGGGCGCAGATACGCAGTATTTT
- - TRBJ1-1 TRBV7-6 CASSLVGGNTEAFF TGTGCCAGCAGCTTAGTCGGGGGGAACACTGAAGCTTTCTTT
TRBD2 - TRBJ2-7 TRBV6-1 CASSEFGLAGVYEQYF TGTGCCAGCAGTGAATTCGGACTAGCGGGGGTTTACGAGCAGTACTTC
- - TRBJ2-3 TRBV27 CASSLQGIDTQYF TGTGCCAGCAGTTTACAGGGGATAGATACGCAGTATTTT
- - TRBJ1-1 TRBV2 CASSFLTPRDSVMNTEAFF TGTGCCAGCAGTTTTTTGACGCCTCGGGACTCAGTCATGAACACTGAAGCTTTCTTT
- - TRBJ2-1 TRBV7-9 CASSPRGDWNEQFF TGTGCCAGCAGCCCGAGAGGGGACTGGAATGAGCAGTTCTTC
TRBD2 - TRBJ2-7 TRBV2 CASMGAWEGRTYEQYF TGTGCCAGCATGGGCGCGTGGGAGGGGAGAACCTACGAGCAGTACTTC
- - TRBJ2-1 TRBV27 CVVVGDSSYNEQFF TGTGTCGTTGTTGGGGACTCCTCCTACAATGAGCAGTTCTTC
TRBD2 - TRBJ2-1 TRBV23-1 CASSRAGVSYNEQFF TGCGCCAGCAGCAGGGCGGGGGTATCCTACAATGAGCAGTTCTTC
TRBD2 - TRBJ2-1 TRBV9 CASSVWRGASYNEQFF TGTGCCAGCAGCGTTTGGCGGGGGGCCTCCTACAATGAGCAGTTCTTC
- - TRBJ2-7 TRBV14 CASSTGRSYEQYF TGTGCCAGCAGCACGGGGAGATCCTACGAGCAGTACTTC
- - TRBJ1-1 TRBV6-1 CASDESGRRNTEAFF TGTGCCAGCGACGAATCCGGGAGGCGAAACACTGAAGCTTTCTTT
- - TRBJ1-5 TRBV6-5 CASNEDSYSNQPQHF TGTGCCAGCAACGAAGACAGCTACAGCAATCAGCCCCAGCATTTT
- once TRBJ2-3 TRBV6-5 CASTHVQGGDTQYF TGTGCCAGCACCCACGTCCAGGGGGGAGATACGCAGTATTTT
- - TRBJ2-7 TRBV27 CASSPNQGTAYEQYF TGTGCCAGCAGTCCTAACCAGGGGACCGCCTACGAGCAGTACTTC
- - TRBJ1-4 TRBV6-5 CASSYSGQTFF TGTGCCAGCAGTTACAGTGGACAAACGTTTTTT
TRBD1 - TRBJ2-7 TRBV27 CASNRGNEQYF TGTGCCAGTAACAGGGGTAACGAGCAGTACTTC
- - TRBJ2-2 TRBV7-9 CASSSREGELFF TGTGCCAGCAGCTCCAGGGAAGGGGAGCTGTTTTTT
- - TRBJ2-1 TRBV6-6 CASSYWTDDDEQFF TGTGCCAGCAGTTACTGGACAGATGATGATGAGCAGTTCTTC
- - TRBJ1-2 TRBV7-9 CASSLVSERNGYTF TGTGCCAGCAGCTTAGTTTCAGAACGAAATGGCTACACCTTC
TRBD1 - TRBJ1-4 TRBV5-6 CASTALGQGDEKLFF TGTGCCAGCACCGCTCTGGGACAGGGGGATGAAAAACTGTTTTTT
TRBD1 - TRBJ1-1 TRBV19 CASNHRDRVGEAFF TGTGCCAGTAACCACCGGGACAGGGTTGGTGAAGCTTTCTTT
TRBD1 - TRBJ2-2 TRBV11-3 CASSLDHWDSANTGELFF TGTGCCAGCAGCTTAGATCATTGGGACAGCGCGAACACCGGGGAGCTGTTTTTT
TRBD1 - TRBJ2-3 TRBV5-1 CASSWDTGGSDTQYF TGCGCCAGCAGCTGGGACACAGGGGGCTCCGATACGCAGTATTTT
- - TRBJ2-1 TRBV7-9 CASSYLGGSSYNEQFF TGTGCCAGCAGCTACTTGGGGGGAAGCTCCTACAATGAGCAGTTCTTC
- - TRBJ1-1 TRBV7-8 CASSPQGLEAFF TGTGCCAGCAGCCCCCAGGGCCTTGAAGCTTTCTTT
- - TRBJ2-1 TRBV5-1 CASSLDRNSYNEQFF TGCGCCAGCAGCTTAGACAGGAATTCCTACAATGAGCAGTTCTTC
- - TRBJ1-1 TRBV14 CASSQDWQMNTEAFF TGTGCCAGCAGCCAAGATTGGCAGATGAACACTGAAGCTTTCTTT
TRBD1 - TRBJ1-1 TRBV5-4 CASSSDRAMTEAFF TGTGCCAGCAGCTCCGACAGGGCCATGACTGAAGCTTTCTTT
TRBD2 - TRBJ2-1 TRBV9 CASSTLGGLAGGPTYNEQFF TGTGCCAGCAGCACCCTAGGGGGACTAGCGGGGGGGCCGACCTACAATGAGCAGTTCTTC
- - TRBJ2-2 TRBV7-8 CASSLGYGELFF TGTGCCAGCAGCCTCGGTTACGGGGAGCTGTTTTTT
- once TRBJ1-4 TRBV2 CASSELIKASNEKLFF TGTGCCAGCAGTGAGCTCATAAAAGCTTCTAATGAAAAACTGTTTTTT
- - TRBJ2-2 TRBV5-1 CASSSSEGWNTGELFF TGCGCCAGCAGCTCCTCCGAGGGCTGGAACACCGGGGAGCTGTTTTTT
TRBD2 - TRBJ2-5 TRBV15 CATSRKLAGMETQYF TGTGCCACCAGCAGAAAACTAGCGGGGATGGAGACCCAGTACTTC
TRBD2 - TRBJ2-1 TRBV9 CASRRRGGGDEQFF TGTGCCAGCAGACGACGGGGGGGCGGGGATGAGCAGTTCTTC
- few TRBJ2-7 TRBV11-2 CASSPGGTGEQYF TGTGCCAGCAGCCCCGGAGGGACCGGCGAGCAGTACTTC
- - TRBJ1-2 TRBV11-2 CASSQGNGYTF TGTGCCAGCAGCCAGGGCAATGGCTACACCTTC
TRBD1 - TRBJ2-7 TRBV7-9 CASSTQGSEQYF TGTGCCAGCAGTACACAGGGGAGCGAGCAGTACTTC
- once TRBJ2-1 TRBV6-5 CASSYSQSAYNEQFF TGTGCCAGCAGTTACTCCCAGTCCGCCTACAATGAGCAGTTCTTC
TRBD1 - TRBJ2-7 TRBV5-6 CASSLGTGSHEQYF TGTGCCAGCAGCTTGGGGACAGGGAGTCACGAGCAGTACTTC
TRBD1 - TRBJ2-7 TRBV13 CASRDPGTGNEQYF TGTGCCAGCAGGGATCCCGGGACAGGGAACGAGCAGTACTTC
TRBD1 few TRBJ1-1 TRBV6-5 CASSQTGDNTEAFF TGTGCCAGCAGCCAAACAGGGGACAACACTGAAGCTTTCTTT
- - TRBJ1-5 TRBV9 CASSAWGGNQPQHF TGTGCCAGCAGCGCCTGGGGGGGCAATCAGCCCCAGCATTTT
- - TRBJ2-7 TRBV5-1 CASSLAESHEQYF TGCGCCAGCAGCTTGGCCGAGTCTCACGAGCAGTACTTC
TRBD1 - TRBJ1-4 TRBV13 CASSPRDRGLANEKLFF TGTGCCAGCAGCCCACGGGACAGGGGACTAGCTAATGAAAAACTGTTTTTT
TRBD1 - TRBJ1-1 TRBV19 CASSLQTGATEAFF TGTGCCAGTAGTCTACAGACAGGGGCGACTGAAGCTTTCTTT
- - TRBJ1-4 TRBV18 CASSSPGTPNEKLFF TGTGCCAGCTCATCTCCCGGGACACCTAATGAAAAACTGTTTTTT
- once TRBJ1-1 TRBV19 CASSIGIGGSEAFF TGTGCCAGTAGTATAGGTATTGGGGGGTCTGAAGCTTTCTTT
TRBD1 once TRBJ1-2 TRBV15 CATSKPLRDRASYGYTF TGTGCCACCAGCAAGCCCCTACGGGACAGGGCGAGCTATGGCTACACCTTC
- - TRBJ1-1 TRBV12-5 CASGFKDDYEAFF TGTGCTAGTGGTTTTAAGGACGACTACGAAGCTTTCTTT
- - TRBJ1-2 TRBV6-4 CASSDSGGGYTF TGTGCCAGCAGTGACTCAGGAGGGGGCTACACCTTC
- once TRBJ1-4 TRBV4-1 CASSQEETTNEKLFF TGCGCCAGCAGCCAAGAGGAGACAACTAATGAAAAACTGTTTTTT